This T cell receptor beta chain is drawn from a study of PD-1 blockade in classical Hodgkin lymphoma. Study in general: The patients were dosed with nivolumab 3 mg/kg, infused intravenously every 2 weeks.

Findings of the study overall: A significant rise in TCR diversity was seen by C4D1 for CD4+ cells but not for CD8+ cells. Underlying causes for the observed repertoire differences were not defined, possibly disease activity or prior therapy. TCR diversity at baseline was reported to be reduced in newly diagnosed patients relative to healthy donors.

Here immunoSEQ multiplex PCR was the method, and the copy in TCRdb shows in-frame clones only, minus some. The sample has nearly 100,000 clones, over 80% seen once. This CDR3 is 16 amino acids long. V was pared by 0 bases and J by 1 base, with 9 bases between. Germline V CDR1 and CDR2: MDHEN, SYDVKM. A note on this clone: Its specificity is unknown.

Every patient was affected by relapse after autologous stem cell transplantation, while exposure to brentuximab vedotin was not uniform. J is TRBJ2-2 and V is TRBV28; a weak D match, TRBD2 (5 bases). The sequenced sample was peripheral blood mononuclear cells (PBMCs), obtained at baseline. The source of this sequence is a human donor with classical Hodgkin lymphoma. The CDR3 DNA reads as TGTGCCAGCAGTTTATGGCCGGGGAAGAACACCGGGGAGCTGTTTTTT. Protein product: CASSLWPGKNTGELFF.